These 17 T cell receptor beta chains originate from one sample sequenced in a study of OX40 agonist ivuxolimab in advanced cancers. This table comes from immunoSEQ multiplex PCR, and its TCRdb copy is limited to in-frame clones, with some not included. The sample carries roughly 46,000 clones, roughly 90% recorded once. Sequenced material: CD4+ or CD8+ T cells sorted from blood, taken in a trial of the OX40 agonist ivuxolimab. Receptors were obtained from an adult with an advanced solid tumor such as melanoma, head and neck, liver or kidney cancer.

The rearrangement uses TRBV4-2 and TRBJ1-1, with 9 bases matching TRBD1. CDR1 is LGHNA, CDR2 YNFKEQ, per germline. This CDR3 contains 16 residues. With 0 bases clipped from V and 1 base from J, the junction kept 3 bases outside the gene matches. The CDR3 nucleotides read TGTGCCAGCAGCCAAGAACAGGGGGCTGAGAACACTGAAGCTTTCTTT. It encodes CASSQEQGAENTEAFF.

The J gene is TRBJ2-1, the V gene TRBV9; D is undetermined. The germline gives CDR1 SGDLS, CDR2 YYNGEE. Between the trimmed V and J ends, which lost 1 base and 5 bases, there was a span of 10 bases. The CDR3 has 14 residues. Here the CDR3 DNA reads TGTGCCAGCAGCGTAAGAGCTGGGAACAATGAGCAGTTCTTC. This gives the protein CASSVRAGNNEQFF.

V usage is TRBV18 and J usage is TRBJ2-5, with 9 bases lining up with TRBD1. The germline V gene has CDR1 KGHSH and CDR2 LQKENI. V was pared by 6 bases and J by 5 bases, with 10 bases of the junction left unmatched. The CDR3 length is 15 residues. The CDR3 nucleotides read TGTGCCAGCTCGTCACAGGGGGCGGTCGGGGAGACCCAGTACTTC. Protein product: CASSSQGAVGETQYF.

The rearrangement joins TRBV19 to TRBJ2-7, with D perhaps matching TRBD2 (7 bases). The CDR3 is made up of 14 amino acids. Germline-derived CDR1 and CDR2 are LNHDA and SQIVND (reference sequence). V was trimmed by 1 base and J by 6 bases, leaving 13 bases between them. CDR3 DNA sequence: TGTGCCAGTAGTATAGGCCCCGGGGGGCGCGAGCAGTACTTC. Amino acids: CASSIGPGGREQYF.

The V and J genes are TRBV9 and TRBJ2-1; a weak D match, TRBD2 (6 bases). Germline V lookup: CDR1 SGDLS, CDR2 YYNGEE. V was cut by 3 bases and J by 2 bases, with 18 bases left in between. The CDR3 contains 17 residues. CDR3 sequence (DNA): TGTGCCAGCAGCGCCCCCCTGACGGGAGACCCCTACAATGAGCAGTTCTTC. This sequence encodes CASSAPLTGDPYNEQFF.

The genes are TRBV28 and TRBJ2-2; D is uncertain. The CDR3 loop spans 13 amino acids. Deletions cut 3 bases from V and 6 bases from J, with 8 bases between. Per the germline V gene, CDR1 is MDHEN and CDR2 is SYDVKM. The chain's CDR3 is CASSFKLAGELFF. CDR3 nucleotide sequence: TGTGCCAGCAGTTTCAAGCTCGCCGGGGAGCTGTTTTTT.

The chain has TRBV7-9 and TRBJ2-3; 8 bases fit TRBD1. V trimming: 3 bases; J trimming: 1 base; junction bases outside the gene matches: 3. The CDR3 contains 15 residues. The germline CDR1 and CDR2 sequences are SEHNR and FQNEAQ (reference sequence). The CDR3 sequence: CASSFRGLGTDTQYF. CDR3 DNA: TGTGCCAGCAGCTTCAGGGGGCTTGGCACAGATACGCAGTATTTT. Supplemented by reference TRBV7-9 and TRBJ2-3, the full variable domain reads DTGVSQNPRHKITKRGQNVTFRCDPISEHNRLYWYRQTLGQGPEFLTYFQNEAQLEKSRLLSDRFSAERPKGSFSTLEIQRTEQGDSAMYLCASSFRGLGTDTQYFGPGTRLTVL.

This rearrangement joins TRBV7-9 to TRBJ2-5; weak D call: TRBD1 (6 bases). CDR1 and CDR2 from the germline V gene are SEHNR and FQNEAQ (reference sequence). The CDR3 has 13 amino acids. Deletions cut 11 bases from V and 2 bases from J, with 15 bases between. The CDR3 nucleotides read TGTGCCGGGGGCGGTTTTGAACAAGAGACCCAGTACTTC. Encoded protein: CAGGGFEQETQYF.

This CDR3 reads CASSLSRDWSYEQYF. The CDR3 nucleotides are TGTGCCAGCAGCTTATCCCGGGACTGGAGTTACGAGCAGTACTTC. The rearrangement uses TRBV7-2 and TRBJ2-7; perhaps TRBD2 as D (6 bases). In germline, CDR1 is SGHTA, CDR2 FQGNSA. The CDR3 runs to 15 residues. V lost 2 bases and J 4 bases, leaving 15 bases between the germline ends.

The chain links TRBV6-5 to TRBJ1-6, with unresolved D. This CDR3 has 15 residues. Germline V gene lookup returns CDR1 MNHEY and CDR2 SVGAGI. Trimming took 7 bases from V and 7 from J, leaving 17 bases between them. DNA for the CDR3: TGTGCCAGCACCGGACTGCCTCTAGGGAATTCACCCCTCCACTTT. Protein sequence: CASTGLPLGNSPLHF.

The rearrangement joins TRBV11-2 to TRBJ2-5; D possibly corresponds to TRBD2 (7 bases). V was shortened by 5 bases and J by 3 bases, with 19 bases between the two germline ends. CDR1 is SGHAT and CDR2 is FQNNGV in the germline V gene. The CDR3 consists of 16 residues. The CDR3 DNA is TGTGCCAGCAGCCCCCTGAGGGGGGGACTGGAAGAGACCCAGTACTTC. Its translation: CASSPLRGGLEETQYF.

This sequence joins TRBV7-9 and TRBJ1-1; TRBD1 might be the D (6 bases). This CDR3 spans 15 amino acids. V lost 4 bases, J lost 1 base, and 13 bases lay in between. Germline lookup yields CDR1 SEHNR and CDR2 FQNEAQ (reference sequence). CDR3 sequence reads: CASSSHRVGNTEAFF. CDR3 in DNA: TGTGCCAGCAGCTCTCACAGGGTTGGGAACACTGAAGCTTTCTTT. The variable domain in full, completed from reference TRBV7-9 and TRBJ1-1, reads DTGVSQNPRHKITKRGQNVTFRCDPISEHNRLYWYRQTLGQGPEFLTYFQNEAQLEKSRLLSDRFSAERPKGSFSTLEIQRTEQGDSAMYLCASSSHRVGNTEAFFGQGTRLTVV.

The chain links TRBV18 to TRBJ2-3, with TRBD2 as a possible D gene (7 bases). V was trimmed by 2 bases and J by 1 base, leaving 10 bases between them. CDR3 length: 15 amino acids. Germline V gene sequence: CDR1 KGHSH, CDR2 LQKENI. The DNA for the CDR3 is TGTGCCAGCTCACCAGGGGGGGGCGGCACAGATACGCAGTATTTT. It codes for CASSPGGGGTDTQYF.

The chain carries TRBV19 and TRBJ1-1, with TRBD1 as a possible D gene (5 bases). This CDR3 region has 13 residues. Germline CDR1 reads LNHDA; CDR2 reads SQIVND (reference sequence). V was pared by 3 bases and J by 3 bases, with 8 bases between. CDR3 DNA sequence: TGTGCCAGTAGTATCGGACACGACACTGAAGCTTTCTTT. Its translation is CASSIGHDTEAFF.

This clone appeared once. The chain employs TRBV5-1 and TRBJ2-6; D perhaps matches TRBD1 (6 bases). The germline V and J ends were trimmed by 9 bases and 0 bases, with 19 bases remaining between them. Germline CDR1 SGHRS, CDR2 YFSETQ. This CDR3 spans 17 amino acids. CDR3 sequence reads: CATAGDTFVSGANVLTF. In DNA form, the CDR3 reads TGCGCCACGGCCGGGGACACTTTCGTCTCTGGGGCCAACGTCCTGACTTTC.

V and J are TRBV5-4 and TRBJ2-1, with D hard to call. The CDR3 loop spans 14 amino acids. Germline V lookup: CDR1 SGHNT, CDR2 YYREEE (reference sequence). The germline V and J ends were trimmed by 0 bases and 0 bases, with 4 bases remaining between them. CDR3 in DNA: TGTGCCAGCAGCTTGGGGGGCTCCTACAATGAGCAGTTCTTC. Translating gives CASSLGGSYNEQFF.

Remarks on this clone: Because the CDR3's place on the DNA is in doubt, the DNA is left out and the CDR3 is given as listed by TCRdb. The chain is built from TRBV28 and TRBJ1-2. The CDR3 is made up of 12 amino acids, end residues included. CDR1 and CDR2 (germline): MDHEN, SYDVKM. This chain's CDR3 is CASSTSGHGYTF.